This T cell receptor (beta chain) was obtained from a study of blood T cell repertoires in COVID-19. The V gene's germline CDR1 is SGDLS and CDR2 YYNGEE. V shed 4 bases and J shed 3 bases, with 13 bases lying between them. The CDR3 sequence is 14 residues long. The protocol was immunoSEQ multiplex PCR, while the TCRdb copy is restricted to in-frame clones and leaves out a portion. The sample consists of 350,000 to 450,000 clones, roughly nine tenths of them appearing once. The TCR comes from a woman in her forties who had been exposed to COVID-19. The sample taken for sequencing was PBMCs or T cells enriched from blood (not recorded which). J is TRBJ2-5 and V is TRBV9; perhaps TRBD2 as D (6 bases). CDR3 in amino acids: CASSSPPGEETQYF. Here the CDR3 DNA reads TGTGCCAGCAGCTCACCGCCGGGGGAAGAGACCCAGTACTTC.